The present T cell receptor (beta chain) was sequenced within a study of shared clonotypes between healthy human individuals (dated by TCRdb to 2018 to 2020). Context from the whole study: A couple of women and three men aged 18 to 49 years were included in the cohort. Each donor's leukapheresis produced roughly between roughly 0.85 and 10 billion PBMCs. For each donor, CD4 naive and CD4 memory were each run on three plates, CD8 naive on two plates, and CD8 memory on one plate. Blood TCR repertoires of five healthy adults were deeply sequenced to estimate repertoire size and the extent of clonotype sharing between individuals. To increase sequencing depth and limit assay-specific biases, TCR repertoire library preparation and sequencing were carried out by different laboratories using diverse techniques. Findings and caveats that apply to the study as a whole: Pairwise subsampling led to the expectation that sequencing depth would affect the degree of clonotype sharing among donors. Larger estimated clonotype richness was generally found for naive subsets than for memory subsets. Around 5.4% of naive CD4, 3.5% of naive CD8, around 2.3% of memory CD4, and 0.4% of memory CD8 clonotypes were shared across several donors. Because the study included only a small number of donors, the genetic and exposure-history diversity represented was limited. Compared with non-shared clonotypes, clonotypes shared by all four sorted-subset donors had higher generation probabilities. Rarefaction of sorted-subset datasets indicated incomplete sequencing despite the large sequencing depth. Sampling was restricted to blood, and TCR repertoires in tissues likely differ from the TCR repertoires found in blood.

The donors were healthy, HIV-negative adults with no recently reported acute infections or vaccinations. Only Caucasian adults living in Nashville, Tennessee, USA were represented among the donors. CD4+ T cells were enriched by magnetic negative selection; naive cells were then positively selected on CD45RA, and the negative fraction formed the memory subset. Blood was obtained by leukapheresis, after which PBMCs were separated by Ficoll-Histopaque density gradient centrifugation and cryopreserved in liquid nitrogen vapor phase. Analytical flow cytometry was used to check the purity and quantity of each magnetically sorted T cell population. Genomic DNA was isolated from every sorted fraction and measured by UV absorbance on a Nanodrop 2000c. The V and J ends are trimmed by 7 bases and 6 bases, leaving 16 bases between them. Counted from cysteine to phenylalanine, this CDR3 has 13 amino acids. The only DNA kept is the CDR3, 39 bases in frame from the first base. CDR1 and CDR2 (SQVTM, ANQGSEA) derive from the germline V gene.

Using the deep immunoSEQ assay, multiplex PCR amplified TCR CDR3 regions from genomic DNA. Genomic DNA extracted from each cell subset was distributed evenly over all wells of several immunoSEQ 96-well plates, and each plate served as one replicate. Each replicate PCR for sorted subsets received about 210 ng genomic DNA, equal to about 30,000 T cell genomes. Purified libraries were measured with a Qubit 3.0 fluorometer, size-checked on a Bioanalyzer 2100, and measured again with the KAPA Library Quantification kit. Each immunoSEQ 96-well plate was sequenced on its own single-read 150-cycle Illumina NextSeq 550 flow cell. Under the source paper's analysis protocol: Because the immunoSEQ output included only junctional sequences and no quality scores, the filtering could not be the same as the filtering used for full-length reads. Sequences were annotated with PyIR, a Python wrapper for IgBLAST v1.9, using IMGT germline references to assign V/J genes and CDR3. Reads were removed for weak V/J assignments (E-value above 1e-6), missing CDR3, stop codons, out-of-frame junctions, or ambiguous translated residues. V3J clonotypes were defined as sequences sharing the same inferred V gene, J gene, and CDR3 amino acid sequence. The percentage overlap between two repertoires was calculated by dividing the number of shared unique clonotypes by the size of the smaller repertoire. RTK rarefaction, the Chao1 estimator, and Recon v2.1 estimates of unobserved clonotypes were used to assess repertoire richness. Generation probabilities were computed with OLGA for all TCRbeta clonotypes obtained by the gDNA method from several donors. Here the immuneACCESS table is served through TCRdb, limited to in-frame sequences with V and J called. Missing clones are a known gap in these copies; in checked studies unresolved V genes cover under half, and the rest lacks a known reason. V and J calls and clone size come straight from that table; D and trimming were deduced from the DNA. The sample table lists 2 million to 3 million clones, 93% of them with a count of one. The ten largest clones add up to 0.36% of the sample.

About this clone: Its specific antigen is unknown. No much larger clone exists at a distance of one base, and base qualities are not known.

The sequenced sample consisted of naive CD4+ T cells from PBMCs. Taken with the paper, the label for cell subset or site translates to: CD45RA+ positively selected. The origin of this receptor is a man aged 18 to 35 in good health. Some clones in this sample may be carry-over from other donors' samples. Recombination linked TRBV29-1 to TRBJ2-1; TRBD2 could be the D gene, as 5 bases match. The DNA reads as follows: TGCAGCGCGGAGAGTAAAGGGAGCAATGAGCAGTTCTTC. Its product reads: CSAESKGSNEQFF.